This is a list of T cell receptor beta chains from one sample in a study of shared clonotypes between healthy human individuals. Some clones are missing from TCRdb's copy, which holds only in-frame ones; the method was immunoSEQ multiplex PCR. The data contain approximately 1,000,000 clones, around three quarters of them singletons. Sequenced sample: memory CD4+ T cells from PBMCs. Receptor source: a man younger than 35 in good health. Some clones in this sample may be carry-over from other donors' samples. The CDR3 runs from the conserved cysteine through the conserved F or W. D genes are given only for firm matches. Size is omitted from some rows. Given values are once, few, many or a class for expanded clones.

v_gene,d_gene,abundance,j_gene,CDR3aa,CDR3nt
TRBV18,-,once,TRBJ2-3,CASSPQGGGDTQYF,TGTGCCAGCTCACCCCAGGGAGGGGGCGATACGCAGTATTTT
TRBV14,-,once,TRBJ1-4,CASSRPNEKLFF,TGTGCCAGCAGCCGGCCAAATGAAAAACTGTTTTTT
TRBV7-9,-,few,TRBJ1-1,CASSSRRHTEAFF,TGTGCCAGCAGCTCCCGACGGCACACTGAAGCTTTCTTT
TRBV7-6,-,-,TRBJ1-1,CASSLNTGRNTEAFF,TGTGCCAGCAGCTTAAACACAGGGCGGAACACTGAAGCTTTCTTT
TRBV7-2,TRBD1,once,TRBJ1-2,CASSPGQGAVGYGYTF,TGTGCCAGCAGTCCGGGACAGGGGGCTGTTGGTTATGGCTACACCTTC
TRBV28,-,-,TRBJ2-2,CASSLMGVTGELFF,TGTGCCAGCAGTTTAATGGGGGTCACCGGGGAGCTGTTTTTT
TRBV30,TRBD2,-,TRBJ2-1,CAWTGTSGLPPKFF,TGTGCCTGGACCGGGACTAGCGGGCTACCCCCTAAGTTCTTC
TRBV5-1,TRBD2,-,TRBJ2-2,CASSVRTSGSVSNTGELFF,TGCGCCAGCAGCGTTCGGACTAGCGGGAGTGTCTCGAACACCGGGGAGCTGTTTTTT
TRBV4-1,TRBD1,-,TRBJ1-5,CASSQVDRSGGQPQHF,TGCGCCAGCAGCCAGGTGGACAGGTCAGGCGGCCAGCCCCAGCATTTT
TRBV7-9,TRBD1,few,TRBJ2-2,CASSLALTGGHTGELFF,TGTGCCAGCAGCTTAGCCCTGACAGGGGGCCACACCGGGGAGCTGTTTTTT
TRBV7-2,TRBD2,-,TRBJ2-3,CASSLVASGPLAPDTQYF,TGTGCCAGCAGCTTAGTTGCTAGCGGGCCCTTGGCGCCAGATACGCAGTATTTT
TRBV6-6,-,-,TRBJ2-7,CASSARQGGNPYEQYF,TGTGCCAGCAGTGCCCGTCAGGGGGGGAACCCCTACGAGCAGTACTTC
TRBV4-2,-,many,TRBJ1-2,CASSQDFRAPRGYTF,TGTGCCAGCAGCCAAGATTTTAGGGCCCCAAGGGGCTACACCTTC
TRBV19,-,-,TRBJ1-1,CASTMGGSRLNTEAFF,TGTGCCAGTACCATGGGGGGGAGTCGTCTGAACACTGAAGCTTTCTTT
TRBV7-9,-,-,TRBJ2-1,CASSLGGSVNEQFF,TGTGCCAGCAGCTTAGGGGGTTCCGTCAATGAGCAGTTCTTC
TRBV28,TRBD2,-,TRBJ2-5,CASSPETLAGGYETQYF,TGTGCCAGCAGTCCAGAGACCCTAGCGGGAGGGTATGAGACCCAGTACTTC
TRBV4-2,-,few,TRBJ2-7,CASSQGEGAYEQYF,TGTGCCAGCAGCCAAGGGGAGGGGGCCTACGAGCAGTACTTC
TRBV10-3,-,-,TRBJ1-2,CAISLGSSSSDYGYTF,TGTGCCATCAGCCTCGGTAGTTCGTCGAGTGACTATGGCTACACCTTC
TRBV27,TRBD1,once,TRBJ1-5,CASSRQGAGNQPQHF,TGTGCCAGCAGCAGACAGGGGGCGGGCAATCAGCCCCAGCATTTT
TRBV28,TRBD1,-,TRBJ2-7,CASTLTDRAPYEQYF,TGTGCCAGCACCCTTACCGACAGGGCACCCTACGAGCAGTACTTC
TRBV30,-,-,TRBJ1-3,CAWSAITGNTIYF,TGTGCCTGGAGCGCCATCACTGGAAACACCATATATTTT
TRBV14,-,-,TRBJ2-7,CASSQARGVGEQYF,TGTGCCAGCAGCCAAGCTAGGGGGGTGGGCGAGCAGTACTTC
TRBV2,TRBD1,-,TRBJ2-1,CASSALRTGDNEQFF,TGTGCCAGCAGCGCTTTGAGGACAGGAGACAATGAGCAGTTCTTC
TRBV28,TRBD2,-,TRBJ2-3,CASSFSSGPRSTDTQYF,TGTGCCAGCAGTTTCTCTAGCGGGCCGCGGAGCACAGATACGCAGTATTTT
TRBV11-2,TRBD1,few,TRBJ1-2,CASSLDGTVNYGYTF,TGTGCCAGCAGCTTAGACGGGACAGTTAACTATGGCTACACCTTC
TRBV28,TRBD2,-,TRBJ2-5,CASSSSGRGSGQETQYF,TGTGCCAGCAGTTCATCGGGTCGCGGGAGCGGCCAAGAGACCCAGTACTTC
TRBV18,TRBD1,-,TRBJ2-1,CASSPLGTGGYNEQFF,TGTGCCAGCTCACCACTAGGGACAGGGGGATACAATGAGCAGTTCTTC
TRBV28,-,few,TRBJ1-3,CASSPPGGSRNTIYF,TGTGCCAGCAGTCCACCGGGGGGGTCGAGAAACACCATATATTTT
TRBV28,-,-,TRBJ2-7,CASSRGGNSYEQYF,TGTGCCAGCAGTCGCGGGGGCAACTCCTACGAGCAGTACTTC
TRBV6-1,TRBD1,once,TRBJ2-7,CASRKTGAYEQYF,TGTGCCAGCAGAAAGACAGGGGCATACGAGCAGTACTTC
TRBV28,TRBD1,-,TRBJ1-3,CASSMDRAGNTIYF,TGTGCCAGCAGCATGGACAGGGCTGGAAACACCATATATTTT
TRBV4-3,-,-,TRBJ2-7,CASSQEVAAATYEQYF,TGCGCCAGCAGCCAAGAGGTAGCGGCTGCAACCTACGAGCAGTACTTC
TRBV14,-,-,TRBJ2-1,CASSRSSSYNEQFF,TGTGCCAGCAGCCGGAGTAGCTCCTACAATGAGCAGTTCTTC
TRBV27,-,-,TRBJ2-2,CASSLSNRADTGELFF,TGTGCCAGCAGTTTATCGAACAGGGCTGACACCGGGGAGCTGTTTTTT
TRBV5-1,-,-,TRBJ2-1,CASSLPRLASYNEQFF,TGCGCCAGCAGCTTGCCGAGACTTGCCTCCTACAATGAGCAGTTCTTC
TRBV18,-,-,TRBJ2-1,CASSLLAGGSYNEQFF,TGTGCCAGCTCCCTCTTAGCAGGAGGGTCCTACAATGAGCAGTTCTTC
TRBV28,-,-,TRBJ2-2,CASSLFGGKGGELFF,TGTGCCAGCAGTTTGTTTGGCGGGAAGGGCGGGGAGCTGTTTTTT
TRBV9,-,few,TRBJ2-1,CASSVARSSNEQFF,TGTGCCAGCAGCGTAGCCAGGAGTAGCAATGAGCAGTTCTTC
TRBV28,-,-,TRBJ2-7,CASSLASRGTYEQYF,TGTGCCAGCAGTTTAGCTAGCAGGGGAACCTACGAGCAGTACTTC
TRBV9,TRBD1,-,TRBJ2-5,CASSLQGRETQYF,TGTGCCAGCAGCTTACAGGGGCGAGAGACCCAGTACTTC
TRBV30,-,-,TRBJ1-1,CAWSALGADRNTEAFF,TGTGCCTGGTCGGCATTGGGGGCCGATAGGAACACTGAAGCTTTCTTT
TRBV28,TRBD2,-,TRBJ2-7,CASIFSGGPGYEQYF,TGTGCCAGCATATTTTCGGGAGGGCCGGGCTACGAGCAGTACTTC
TRBV5-1,-,-,TRBJ2-1,CASTLASYNEQFF,TGCGCCAGCACGCTAGCCTCCTACAATGAGCAGTTCTTC
TRBV5-4,-,few,TRBJ2-5,CASSLGGARETQYF,TGTGCCAGCAGCTTGGGGGGGGCGAGGGAGACCCAGTACTTC
TRBV4-2,TRBD1,-,TRBJ1-1,CASSHSGGQGKEAFF,TGTGCCAGCAGCCACTCGGGAGGACAGGGGAAGGAAGCTTTCTTT
TRBV6-1,TRBD2,-,TRBJ2-1,CASRRLAGNNEQFF,TGTGCCAGCAGAAGACTAGCGGGGAACAATGAGCAGTTCTTC
TRBV2,TRBD1,-,TRBJ2-5,CASRRTGGQETQYF,TGTGCCAGCAGGCGGACAGGGGGTCAGGAGACCCAGTACTTC
TRBV20-1,-,-,TRBJ2-1,CSARRENEQFF,TGCAGTGCTAGACGCGAGAATGAGCAGTTCTTC
TRBV6-1,-,-,TRBJ1-5,CASSVDPSNQPQHF,TGTGCCAGCAGTGTGGATCCTAGCAATCAGCCCCAGCATTTT
TRBV9,-,once,TRBJ1-2,CASSAQALYGYTF,TGTGCCAGCAGCGCACAGGCTCTCTATGGCTACACCTTC
TRBV19,TRBD1,few,TRBJ2-5,CASSMDRDETQYF,TGTGCCAGTAGTATGGACAGGGATGAGACCCAGTACTTC
TRBV27,TRBD1,-,TRBJ1-3,CASSATGTGNTIYF,TGTGCCAGCAGTGCGACAGGGACTGGAAACACCATATATTTT
TRBV7-3,TRBD2,-,TRBJ2-7,CASSLMAGEFYEQYF,TGTGCCAGCAGCTTAATGGCGGGGGAATTCTACGAGCAGTACTTC